This TCR beta chain was observed in a study of blood T cells in healthy people across ages. Regarding the study as a whole: Age brought a roughly linear fall in TCR beta diversity measured per million T cells. Long-lived donors carried more naive CD4+ cells and greater diversity than aged donors.

This clonotype was observed a single time. The antigen is undetermined. For the second PCR, which ran for roughly 6 to 12 cycles, a sample-barcoded 5' primer and a J-beta primer mix were used. Tags on each cDNA molecule came from a template-switch adaptor with 12 random nucleotides. MiXCR was run by TCRdb on the 5' RACE reads, yielding one entry per CDR3 protein. The table lists 1.5 million to 2 million distinct CDR3 sequences, 49% of them singletons. Isolation per sample recovered at least 7 million PBMCs. The CDR3 runs to 16 residues. Trimming took off 3 bases at V and 2 bases at J, with 16 bases between the two ends. Germline CDR1 reads MGHRA; CDR2 reads YSYEKL.

Material: blood. The rearrangement joins TRBV4-1 to TRBJ2-5; D is perhaps TRBD2 (5 bases). This receptor was obtained from a woman aged 40 to 49 in good health. CDR3 sequence: CASSQTHQEAQETQYF. CDR3 DNA: TGCGCCAGCAGCCAGACTCATCAGGAGGCACAAGAGACCCAGTACTTC.